Following are 15 T cell receptor beta chains from one sample sequenced in a study of CXCR3-negative and CXCR3-positive naive CD8 T cells (dated by TCRdb to between 2018 and 2021). The reads were generated on a NextSeq 550. The Human TCR Profiling Kit (MiLaboratory) was used to make UMI-labeled 5' RACE TRB cDNA libraries. TCRdb reprocessed the sequencing reads and holds a single record per CDR3 protein sequence, with no DNA. The sample table on file contains 55,000 to 70,000 distinct CDR3 sequences. 0.5% to 0.55% of the sample rests with the top ten. Antigens of these TCRs are unknown. What the research found in general, with its limitations: TRB CDR3s from CXCR3-positive naive cells showed higher hydrophobicity (lower Kidera factor 4), lower energy, and higher strength and volume indices than CXCR3-negative naive cells.

Sequenced material: naive CXCR3+ CD8+ T cells from blood. The cell subset or site label here, explained by the study, means: CD45RO-CCR7+CD27+CD95- naive CD8+ T cells expressing CXCR3 (TNR3+). The receptors derive from a human donor in good health. Some clones in this sample may be carry-over from other donors' samples.

The chain uses TRBV7-3 and TRBJ2-2; without DNA, the TCRdb call of TRBD1 cannot be checked. The germline V gene encodes CDR1 SGHTA and CDR2 FQGTGA. The CDR3 is 17 amino acids. The CDR3 spells CASSPNWGRSNTGELFF.

This chain links TRBV9 with TRBJ2-7; TCRdb selects TRBD1, and the lack of DNA leaves this call unchecked. The germline CDR1 and CDR2 sequences are SGDLS and YYNGEE. The CDR3 runs to 16 residues. The CDR3 sequence: CASSISGDRLGNEQYF.

The chain recombines TRBV29-1 with TRBJ2-5; as DNA is missing, the TRBD1 call by TCRdb cannot be tested. The CDR3 contains 12 residues. The germline V gene has CDR1 SQVTM and CDR2 ANQGSEA. The CDR3 reads CSVDRGQETQYF.

The rearrangement uses TRBV4-3 and TRBJ2-7; TCRdb's D call, TRBD2, is unchecked because there is no DNA. Germline CDR1 reads LGHNA; CDR2 reads YSLEER. The CDR3 is made up of 15 amino acids. The CDR3 reads CASSQDRRGGDEQYF.

The rearrangement links TRBV20-1 to TRBJ1-6. Germline assignment: CDR1 DFQATT and CDR2 SNEGSKA (reference sequence). The CDR3 covers 14 residues. The CDR3 sequence is CSARIGRDNSPLHF.

The V call is TRBV5-1, the J call TRBJ1-5; the D call from TCRdb, TRBD1, cannot be confirmed without DNA. This CDR3 has 14 residues. Per the germline V gene, CDR1 is SGHRS and CDR2 is YFSETQ. The CDR3 protein is CASSPGGLNQPQHF.

This chain links TRBV6-6 with TRBJ1-5. CDR1 and CDR2 from the germline V gene are MNHNY and SVGAGI (reference sequence). The CDR3 covers 14 residues. CDR3 amino acids: CASSYVSSNQPQHF.

The rearrangement links TRBV7-9 to TRBJ2-7. Germline lookup yields CDR1 SEHNR and CDR2 FQNEAQ (reference sequence). The CDR3 totals 14 residues. CDR3 sequence reads: CASSSPYDTYEQYF.

The chain couples TRBV28 to TRBJ1-1; the TRBD1 assignment by TCRdb is unverifiable without DNA. This CDR3 has 14 amino acids. Germline V gives CDR1 MDHEN, CDR2 SYDVKM. CDR3 region: CASSPTELNTEAFF.

The V and J genes are TRBV28 and TRBJ2-7. Germline CDR1 MDHEN, CDR2 SYDVKM. This CDR3 spans 11 amino acids. CDR3: CASSFLYEQYF.

The J gene is TRBJ1-2, the V gene TRBV9; the TCRdb call, TRBD1, lacks DNA for checking. This CDR3 is built from 17 residues. CDR1 and CDR2 from the germline V gene are SGDLS and YYNGEE. The CDR3: CASSAIDPGQGHYGYTF.

The chain joins TRBV2 to TRBJ2-6; without DNA, the TCRdb call of TRBD1 cannot be checked. CDR1 SNHLY and CDR2 FYNNEI come from the germline V gene. This CDR3 has 18 amino acids. This chain's CDR3 is CASRGDSRGGSGANVLTF.

CDR3 region: CASRRDSSHEQYF. This chain connects TRBV7-9 to TRBJ2-7; TCRdb names TRBD1, which stays unverified in the absence of DNA. Germline V gene data show CDR1 as SEHNR and CDR2 as FQNEAQ (reference sequence). This CDR3 spans 13 amino acids.

The chain combines TRBV7-3 with TRBJ2-7; with no DNA, the TCRdb D assignment of TRBD1 cannot be verified. Looked up from germline, CDR1 is SGHTA and CDR2 is FQGTGA. This CDR3 has 13 amino acids. The CDR3 spells CASSFAQGYEQYF.

J is TRBJ1-6 and V is TRBV20-1. Germline loops: CDR1 DFQATT, CDR2 SNEGSKA (reference sequence). The CDR3 sequence is 14 residues long. The CDR3 region is CSAEPSNYNSPLHF.